One sample yielded the 4 T cell receptor beta chains listed below, sequenced in a study of graft-versus-host responses after intestinal transplantation. For these TCRs, the target antigens are not known. Produced via immunoSEQ multiplex PCR; TCRdb's table is partial and in-frame only. Counted here are some 100,000 clones, about nine tenths occurring once; the ten biggest clones make up roughly 5.5%. The sample was unstimulated CD8+ T cells sorted from spleen or lymph node cells, taken before intestinal transplant. The receptors were gathered from a human donor who received an intestinal transplant.

The V call is TRBV2, the J call TRBJ2-5; 10 positions match TRBD1. The DNA matches TRBJ2-7 better at its end, which makes the J call doubtful. The CDR3 is 13 amino acids. CDR1 is SNHLY and CDR2 is FYNNEI in the germline V gene. The CDR3 nucleotides read TGTGCCGTCCTTGGGACAGGGGCCTACGAGCAGTACTTC. It codes for CAVLGTGAYEQYF.

Notes on this clone: At one end, the junction sequence differs from germline, possibly due to a read error. The chain joins TRBV7-9 to TRBJ2-5; D gene unclear. This CDR3 has 11 amino acids. Germline V gene data show CDR1 as SEHNR and CDR2 as FQNEAQ (reference sequence). CDR3 DNA sequence: TGTGCCAGCAGCTTAGACAGACTGGAAAACTTC. This translates into CASSLDRLENF.

The V and J genes are TRBV28 and TRBJ2-7; D gene ambiguous. The CDR3 consists of 17 residues. The V end was cut by 3 bases, the J end by 5 bases, with 23 bases between. Germline V lookup: CDR1 MDHEN, CDR2 SYDVKM. The CDR3, as DNA: TGTGCCAGCAGTTTCCCTTCCGGGCCCCAAGTGTTCGACGAGCAGTACTTC. It codes for CASSFPSGPQVFDEQYF.

The rearrangement joins TRBV11-3 to TRBJ2-2; 8 bases match TRBD2. V gave up 4 bases and J gave up 6 bases; unmatched junction bases: 10. The CDR3 extends over 16 amino acids. Germline V gene data show CDR1 as SGHNT and CDR2 as YENEEA. The CDR3 coding sequence is TGTGCCAGCAGCTCGCAAGGACTAGCCGGGCCCGGGGAGCTGTTTTTT. It is translated as CASSSQGLAGPGELFF.